This T cell receptor beta chain was recorded in a study of radiation and T cells in renal cell carcinoma (dated by TCRdb to between 2020 and 2021). Study-wide context: The samples were obtained from a clinical trial, where primary renal cell carcinomas were treated with 15 Gy stereotactic body radiation therapy and then removed by nephrectomy 4 weeks afterward. In total, fewer than 55 samples, comprising approximately 25 tumors and approximately 27 peripheral blood samples, were subjected to TCR beta sequencing. Across all 50 or so samples, 4,016,671 unique CDR3 nucleotide sequences, encoding 2,658,974 unique CDR3 amino acid sequences, were identified.

Following the manufacturer's recommendations, the immunoSEQ kit was used to generate TCR beta libraries from genomic DNA. To prepare the libraries, a first multiplex PCR with proprietary primers was run, followed by a second PCR that added unique barcodes, and a bead cleanup was done after each round. Each sample batch included a kit-provided positive control reaction and a negative control reaction. The final libraries were assessed on an Agilent 4200 TapeStation D1000 ScreenTape, pooled by volume, and quantified by qPCR. Sequencing was performed on an Illumina NextSeq500 with a MidOutput 150-cycle cartridge, and 156 Read1 and 15 Index1 cycles were run with kit custom primers. The pooled library was loaded at roughly 0.94 pM with an approximately 22% PhiX control spike-in. Per the authors' processing: Vendor-processed data were analyzed in R, and a clonotype was defined as all T cells sharing the same CDR3 nucleotide sequence. For clone abundance analyses, frequencies were normalized to the 10,000 most abundant clones per sample. Public T cell clones, which averaged fewer than five per sample, were excluded before analysis. Tumor-enriched and baseline blood-enriched clonotypes were defined by at least a 32-fold difference in abundance between compartments. Clonotypes expanded or contracted between blood time points were identified with a beta-binomial differential abundance model. The Baroni-Urbani and Buser coefficient was used to measure tumor-blood repertoire similarity, and groups were compared with two-tailed Wilcoxon tests in R. The clones in this table, taken by TCRdb from immuneACCESS, are in-frame only. Not every clone is retained; where verified, under half of the shortfall comes from an unresolved V gene, and the cause of the rest is unknown. V and J calls and clone size are as listed in that table; D and trimming were resolved from the DNA. The sample data list 130,000 or so clones, and approximately 91% of these were observed just once. The ten most abundant clones make up 12% of the sample.

As regards this clone: Its binding antigen is unknown. No much larger clone exists at a distance of one base, and base qualities are not known.

General findings and caveats noted by the study authors: In blood, the top tumor clonotypes increased between baseline and 2 weeks post-radiation and then shrank by 4 weeks, which suggests that tumor-resident clones expanded only transiently. Dynamics of the blood repertoire were not tracked past 4 weeks after treatment. Because no pretreatment tumor biopsies were available, whether clonotypes were present in the tumor at baseline could not be determined. The single-armed trial design could not address effects of radiation dose or scheduling on the TCR repertoire.

Explained via the paper, the time point label denotes: baseline pretreatment blood. In the paper's terms, the treatment or condition label means: 15 Gy SBRT to primary tumor, nephrectomy 4 weeks later. Serial peripheral blood from radiation-treated patients was sampled at baseline, 2 weeks and 4 weeks after SBRT to track tumor-enriched clonotypes. Every patient's renal cell carcinoma showed clear cell pathology. The QIAamp DNA Blood Mini Kit (Qiagen) was used to prepare genomic DNA for TCR sequencing. The analyses included just those samples that passed every quality control check. Ends trimmed: V by 6 bases, J by 3 bases; bases unmatched to a gene: 7. There are 15 amino acids in the CDR3, from cysteine to phenylalanine inclusive. The kept DNA is CDR3 alone, 45 bases in frame from the first base. CDR1 and CDR2 (MNHEY, SVGAGI) derive from the germline V gene.

The chain links TRBV6-5 with TRBJ1-5; TRBD1 agrees with 8 junctional bases. The origin of this receptor is a woman aged 45 to 65 with renal cell carcinoma. Here the sequenced sample was blood, taken from a patient whose treatment included radiotherapy and nephrectomy. The nucleotide sequence reads TGTGCCAGCAGCCGCGACAGGGGAAACAATCAGCCCCAGCATTTT. This gives the protein CASSRDRGNNQPQHF.